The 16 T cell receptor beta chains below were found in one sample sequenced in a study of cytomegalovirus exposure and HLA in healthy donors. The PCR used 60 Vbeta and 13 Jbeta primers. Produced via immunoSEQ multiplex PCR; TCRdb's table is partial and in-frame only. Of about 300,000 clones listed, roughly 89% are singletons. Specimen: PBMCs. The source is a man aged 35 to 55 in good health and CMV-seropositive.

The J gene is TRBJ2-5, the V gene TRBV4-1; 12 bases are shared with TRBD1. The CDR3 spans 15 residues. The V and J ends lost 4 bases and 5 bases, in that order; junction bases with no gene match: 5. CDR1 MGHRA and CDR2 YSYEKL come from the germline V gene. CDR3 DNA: TGCGCCAGCAGCCTTCCAGGGACAGGGGGCGAGACCCAGTACTTC. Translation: CASSLPGTGGETQYF.

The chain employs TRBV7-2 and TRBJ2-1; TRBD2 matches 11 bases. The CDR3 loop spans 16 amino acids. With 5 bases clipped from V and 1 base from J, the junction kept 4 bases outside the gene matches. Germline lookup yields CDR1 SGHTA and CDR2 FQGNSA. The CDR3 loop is CASSARLAGSYNEQFF. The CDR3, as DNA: TGTGCCAGCAGCGCAAGACTAGCGGGATCCTACAATGAGCAGTTCTTC.

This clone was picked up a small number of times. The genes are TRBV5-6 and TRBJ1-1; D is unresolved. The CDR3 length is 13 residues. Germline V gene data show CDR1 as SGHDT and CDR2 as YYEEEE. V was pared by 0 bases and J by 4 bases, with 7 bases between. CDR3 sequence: CASSLDRGTEAFF. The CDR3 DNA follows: TGTGCCAGCAGCTTGGACCGGGGCACTGAAGCTTTCTTT.

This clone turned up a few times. CDR3 bases: TGTGCCAGTAGTATAGATAGGCGGGGCGGCGTCAATGAGCAGTTCTTC. As protein: CASSIDRRGGVNEQFF. The J gene is TRBJ2-1, the V gene TRBV19, with D possibly being TRBD2 (6 bases). Trimming removed 0 bases at V and 6 bases at J, with 15 bases between. The CDR3 sequence is 16 residues long. The germline CDR1 and CDR2 sequences are LNHDA and SQIVND (reference sequence). Based on the CDR3 plus reference TRBV19 and TRBJ2-1, the full variable domain is DGGITQSPKYLFRKEGQNVTLSCEQNLNHDAMYWYRQDPGQGLRLIYYSQIVNDFQKGDIAEGYSVSREKKESFPLTVTSAQKNPTAFYLCASSIDRRGGVNEQFFGPGTRLTVL.

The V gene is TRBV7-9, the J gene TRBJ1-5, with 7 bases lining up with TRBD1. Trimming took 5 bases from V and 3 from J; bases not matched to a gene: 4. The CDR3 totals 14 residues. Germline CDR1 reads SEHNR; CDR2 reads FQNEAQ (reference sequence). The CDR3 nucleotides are TGTGCCAGCAGCGTGGGACAGCCCAATCAGCCCCAGCATTTT. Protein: CASSVGQPNQPQHF.

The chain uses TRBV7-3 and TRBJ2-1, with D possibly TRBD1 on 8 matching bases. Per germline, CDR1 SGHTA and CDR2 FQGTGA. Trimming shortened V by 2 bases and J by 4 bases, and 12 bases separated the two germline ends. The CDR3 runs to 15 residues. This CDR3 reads CASSLHRGGYNEQFF. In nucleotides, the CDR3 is TGTGCCAGCAGCTTACACAGGGGGGGGTACAATGAGCAGTTCTTC.

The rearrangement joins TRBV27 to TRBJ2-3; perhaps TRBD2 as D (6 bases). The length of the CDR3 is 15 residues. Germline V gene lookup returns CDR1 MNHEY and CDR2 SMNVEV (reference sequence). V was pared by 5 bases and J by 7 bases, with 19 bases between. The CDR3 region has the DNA TGTGCCAGCAGTCTTGGGGCGGGATCAGGGTATACGCAGTATTTT. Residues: CASSLGAGSGYTQYF.

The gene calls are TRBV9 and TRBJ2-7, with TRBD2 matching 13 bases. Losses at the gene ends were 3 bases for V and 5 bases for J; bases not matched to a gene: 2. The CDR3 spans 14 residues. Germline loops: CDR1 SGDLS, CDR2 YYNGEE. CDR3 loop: CASSAGTSGNEQYF. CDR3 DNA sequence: TGTGCCAGCAGCGCGGGGACTAGCGGGAACGAGCAGTACTTC.

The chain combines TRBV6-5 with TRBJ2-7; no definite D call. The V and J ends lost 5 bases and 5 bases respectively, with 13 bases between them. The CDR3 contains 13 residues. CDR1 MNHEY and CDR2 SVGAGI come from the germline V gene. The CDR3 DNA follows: TGTGCCAGCAGTGCATCGAGAGTCCACGAGCAGTACTTC. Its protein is CASSASRVHEQYF.

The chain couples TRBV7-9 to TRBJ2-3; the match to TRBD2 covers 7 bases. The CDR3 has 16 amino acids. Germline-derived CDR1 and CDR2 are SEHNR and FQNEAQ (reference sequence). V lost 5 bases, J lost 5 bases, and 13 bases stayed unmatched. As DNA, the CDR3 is TGTGCCAGCAGCCCCCGGGTCGGGCGGGAGATAGATACGCAGTATTTT. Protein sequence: CASSPRVGREIDTQYF. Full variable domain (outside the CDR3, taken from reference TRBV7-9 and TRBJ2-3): DTGVSQNPRHKITKRGQNVTFRCDPISEHNRLYWYRQTLGQGPEFLTYFQNEAQLEKSRLLSDRFSAERPKGSFSTLEIQRTEQGDSAMYLCASSPRVGREIDTQYFGPGTRLTVL.

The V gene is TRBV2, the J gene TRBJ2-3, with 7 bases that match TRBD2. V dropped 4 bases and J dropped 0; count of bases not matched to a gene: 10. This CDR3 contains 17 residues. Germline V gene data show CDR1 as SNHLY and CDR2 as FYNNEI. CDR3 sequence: CASSGAGDGTSTDTQYF. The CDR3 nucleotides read TGTGCCAGCAGTGGGGCGGGGGACGGGACTAGCACAGATACGCAGTATTTT.

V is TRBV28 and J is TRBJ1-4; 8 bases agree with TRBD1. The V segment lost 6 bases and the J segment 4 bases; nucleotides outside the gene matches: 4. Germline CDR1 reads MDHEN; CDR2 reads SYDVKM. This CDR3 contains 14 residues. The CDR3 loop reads CASRGTGGNEKLFF. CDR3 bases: TGTGCCAGCAGGGGGACAGGAGGTAATGAAAAACTGTTTTTT. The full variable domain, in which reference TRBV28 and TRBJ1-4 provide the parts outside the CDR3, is DVKVTQSSRYLVKRTGEKVFLECVQDMDHENMFWYRQDPGLGLRLIYFSYDVKMKEKGDIPEGYSVSREKKERFSLILESASTNQTSMYLCASRGTGGNEKLFFGSGTQLSVL.

The CDR3 nucleotides read TGCGCCAGCAGCCGCCTCAGGGGACACGAGCAGTACTTC. Protein: CASSRLRGHEQYF. The chain recombines TRBV4-1 with TRBJ2-7; TRBD1 might be the D (6 bases). V was shortened by 4 bases and J by 5 bases, with 12 bases between the two germline ends. CDR1 MGHRA and CDR2 YSYEKL come from the germline V gene. This CDR3 has 13 amino acids.

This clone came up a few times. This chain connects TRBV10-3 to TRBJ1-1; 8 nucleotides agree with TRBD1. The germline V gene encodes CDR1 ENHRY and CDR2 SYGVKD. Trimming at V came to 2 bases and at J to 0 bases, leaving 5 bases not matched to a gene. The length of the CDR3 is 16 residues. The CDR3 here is CAISEKGQGLNTEAFF. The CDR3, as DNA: TGTGCCATCAGTGAGAAAGGACAGGGTTTGAACACTGAAGCTTTCTTT.

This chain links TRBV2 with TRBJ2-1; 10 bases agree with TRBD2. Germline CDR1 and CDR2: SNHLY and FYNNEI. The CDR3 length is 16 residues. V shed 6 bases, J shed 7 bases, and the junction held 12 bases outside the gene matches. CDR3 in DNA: TGTGCCAGCAGCGACACGACTAGCGGGTTCGTTAATGAGCAGTTCTTC. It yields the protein CASSDTTSGFVNEQFF.

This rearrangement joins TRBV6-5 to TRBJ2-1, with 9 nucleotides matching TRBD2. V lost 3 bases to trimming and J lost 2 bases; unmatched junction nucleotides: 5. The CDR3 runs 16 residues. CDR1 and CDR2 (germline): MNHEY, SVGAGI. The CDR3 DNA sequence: TGTGCCAGCAGTTATGGAGGCGGGAGGGCCTACAATGAGCAGTTCTTC. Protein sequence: CASSYGGGRAYNEQFF.